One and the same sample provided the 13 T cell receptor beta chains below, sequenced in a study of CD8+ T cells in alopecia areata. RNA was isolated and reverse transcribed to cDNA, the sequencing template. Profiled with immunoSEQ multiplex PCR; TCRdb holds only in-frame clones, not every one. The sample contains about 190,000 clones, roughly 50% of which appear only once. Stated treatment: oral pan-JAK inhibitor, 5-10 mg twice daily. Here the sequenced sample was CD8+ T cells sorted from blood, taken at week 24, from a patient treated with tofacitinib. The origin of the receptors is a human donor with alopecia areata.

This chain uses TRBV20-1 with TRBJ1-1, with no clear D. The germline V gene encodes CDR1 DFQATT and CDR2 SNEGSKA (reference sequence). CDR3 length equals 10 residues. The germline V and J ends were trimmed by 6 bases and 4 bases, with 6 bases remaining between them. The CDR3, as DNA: TGCAGTGCGGCGGGCACTGAAGCTTTCTTT. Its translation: CSAAGTEAFF.

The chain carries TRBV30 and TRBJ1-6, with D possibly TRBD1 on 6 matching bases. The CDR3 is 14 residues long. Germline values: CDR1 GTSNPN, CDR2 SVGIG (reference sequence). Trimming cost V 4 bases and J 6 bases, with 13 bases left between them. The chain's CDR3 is CAWNYGGLNSPLHF. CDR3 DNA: TGTGCCTGGAACTATGGGGGGCTTAATTCACCCCTCCACTTT.

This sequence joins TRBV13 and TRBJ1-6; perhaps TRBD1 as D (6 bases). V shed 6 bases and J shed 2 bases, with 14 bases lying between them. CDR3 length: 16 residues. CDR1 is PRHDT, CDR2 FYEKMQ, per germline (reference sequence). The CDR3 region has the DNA TGTGCCAGCAGTCCATCCCGGGACACCTATAATTCACCCCTCCACTTT. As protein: CASSPSRDTYNSPLHF.

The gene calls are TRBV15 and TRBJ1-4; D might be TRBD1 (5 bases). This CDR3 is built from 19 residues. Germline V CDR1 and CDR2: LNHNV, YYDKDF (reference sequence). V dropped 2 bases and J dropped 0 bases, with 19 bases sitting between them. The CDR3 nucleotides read TGTGCCACCAGCAGAACCCCCATCGGGGCGAGACCAACTAATGAAAAACTGTTTTTT. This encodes CATSRTPIGARPTNEKLFF. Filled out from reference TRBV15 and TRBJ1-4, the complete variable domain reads DAMVIQNPRYQVTQFGKPVTLSCSQTLNHNVMYWYQQKSSQAPKLLFHYYDKDFNNEADTPDNFQSRRPNTSFCFLDIRSPGLGDTAMYLCATSRTPIGARPTNEKLFFGSGTQLSVL.

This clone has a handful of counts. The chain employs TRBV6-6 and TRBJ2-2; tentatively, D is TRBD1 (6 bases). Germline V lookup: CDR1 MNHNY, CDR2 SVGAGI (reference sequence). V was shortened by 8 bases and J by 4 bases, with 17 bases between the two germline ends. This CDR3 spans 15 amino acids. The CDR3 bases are TGTGCCAGCTCATCGCAACAGGGAAGCACCGGGGAGCTGTTTTTT. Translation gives CASSSQQGSTGELFF.

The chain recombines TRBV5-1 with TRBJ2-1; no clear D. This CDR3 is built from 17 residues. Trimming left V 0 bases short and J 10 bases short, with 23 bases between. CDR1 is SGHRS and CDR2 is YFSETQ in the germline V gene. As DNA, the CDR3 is TGCGCCAGCAGCTTGGCCCGGCCCGGTTCGATAAATAGGGAGCAGTTCTTC. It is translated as CASSLARPGSINREQFF.

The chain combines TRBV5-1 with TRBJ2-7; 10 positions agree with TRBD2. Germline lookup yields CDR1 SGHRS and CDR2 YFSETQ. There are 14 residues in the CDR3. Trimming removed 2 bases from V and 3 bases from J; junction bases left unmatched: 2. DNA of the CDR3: TGCGCCAGCAGCTTACTAGCGGGATACTACGAGCAGTACTTC. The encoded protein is CASSLLAGYYEQYF.

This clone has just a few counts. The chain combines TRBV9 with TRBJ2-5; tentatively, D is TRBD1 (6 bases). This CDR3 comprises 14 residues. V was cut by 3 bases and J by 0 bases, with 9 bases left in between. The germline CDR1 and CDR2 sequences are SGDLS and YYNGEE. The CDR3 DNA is TGTGCCAGCAGCGACCGACAGGACCAAGAGACCCAGTACTTC. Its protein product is CASSDRQDQETQYF.

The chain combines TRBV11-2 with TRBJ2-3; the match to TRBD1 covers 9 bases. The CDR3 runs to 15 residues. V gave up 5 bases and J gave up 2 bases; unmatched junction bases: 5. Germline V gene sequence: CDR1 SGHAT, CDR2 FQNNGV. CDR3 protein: CASSRGTGSTDTQYF. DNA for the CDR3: TGTGCCAGCAGCCGTGGGACAGGGTCCACAGATACGCAGTATTTT.

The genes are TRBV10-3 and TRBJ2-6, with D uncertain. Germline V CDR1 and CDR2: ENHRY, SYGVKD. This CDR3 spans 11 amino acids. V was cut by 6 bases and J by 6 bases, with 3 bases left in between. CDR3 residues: CAISPANVLTF. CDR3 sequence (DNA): TGTGCCATCAGCCCGGCCAACGTCCTGACTTTC.

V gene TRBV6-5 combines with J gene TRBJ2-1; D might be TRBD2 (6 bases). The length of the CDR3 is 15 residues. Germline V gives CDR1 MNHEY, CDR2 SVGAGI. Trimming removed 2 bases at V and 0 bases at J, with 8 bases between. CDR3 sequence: CASSYGGSSYNEQFF. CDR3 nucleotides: TGTGCCAGCAGTTACGGGGGGAGCTCCTACAATGAGCAGTTCTTC.

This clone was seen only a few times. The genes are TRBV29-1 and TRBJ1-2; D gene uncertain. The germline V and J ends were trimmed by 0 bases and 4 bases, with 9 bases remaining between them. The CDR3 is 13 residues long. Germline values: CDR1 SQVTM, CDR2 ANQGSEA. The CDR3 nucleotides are TGCAGCGTTGAAGATGGGAGGTCCTATGGCTACACCTTC. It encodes CSVEDGRSYGYTF.

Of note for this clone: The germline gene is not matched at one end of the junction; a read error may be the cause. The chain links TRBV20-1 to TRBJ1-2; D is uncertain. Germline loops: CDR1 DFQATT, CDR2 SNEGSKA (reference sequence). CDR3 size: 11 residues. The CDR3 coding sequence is TGCAGTGCTTCTTCTGAGGGATTTGGGTACTTC. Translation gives CSASSEGFGYF.